This is a list of T cell receptor beta chains from one sample in a study of PD-L1 blockade in urothelial cancer. Assay used: immunoSEQ multiplex PCR; TCRdb lists only in-frame clones, some missing. This table holds around 79,000 clones, 85% found once. The sequences come from PBMCs, collected around atezolizumab (anti-PD-L1) treatment. Source of these receptors: a man between 40 and 49 years old with urothelial cancer. The CDR3 runs from the conserved cysteine through the conserved F or W. D genes are given only for firm matches. Only some rows state a clone size, as once, few, many or a class for expanded clones.

CDR3 length,D gene,clone size,J gene,V gene,CDR3 protein,CDR3 DNA
11,.,.,TRBJ2-3,TRBV6-6,CASSYRDTQYF,TGTGCCAGCAGTTACCGGGATACGCAGTATTTT
13,.,.,TRBJ1-1,TRBV5-6,CASSPEGHTEAFF,TGTGCCAGCAGCCCGGAGGGGCACACTGAAGCTTTCTTT
15,TRBD2,.,TRBJ2-1,TRBV5-4,CASRSGLAPYNEQFF,TGTGCCAGCAGGTCCGGACTAGCCCCCTACAATGAGCAGTTCTTC
14,TRBD2,.,TRBJ2-7,TRBV19,CASSPSGSPYEQYF,TGTGCCAGTAGCCCTAGCGGGAGTCCCTACGAGCAGTACTTC
13,.,once,TRBJ2-5,TRBV6-5,CASSFYRAETQYF,TGTGCCAGCAGTTTTTACAGGGCTGAGACCCAGTACTTC
14,.,.,TRBJ2-1,TRBV2,CASLGRGSYNEQFF,TGTGCCAGCCTGGGCAGGGGATCCTACAATGAGCAGTTCTTC
15,TRBD2,.,TRBJ2-7,TRBV27,CASSLGSGLGYEQYF,TGTGCCAGCAGTTTGGGTAGCGGGCTCGGGTACGAGCAGTACTTC
14,TRBD2,.,TRBJ2-1,TRBV2,CASSLLGLADEQFF,TGTGCCAGCAGTCTATTGGGACTAGCGGATGAGCAGTTCTTC
13,.,.,TRBJ1-5,TRBV30,CAWSGGTGQPQHF,TGTGCCTGGAGCGGGGGGACCGGTCAGCCCCAGCATTTT
17,TRBD2,once,TRBJ2-1,TRBV7-7,CASSLKIQREDYNEQFF,TGTGCTAGCAGCTTAAAAATCCAGCGGGAAGACTACAATGAGCAGTTCTTC
14,.,.,TRBJ2-7,TRBV9,CASSVMSHSYEQYF,TGTGCCAGCAGCGTGATGAGCCACTCCTACGAGCAGTACTTC
16,TRBD1,.,TRBJ2-3,TRBV27,CASSRLQGASTDTQYF,TGTGCCAGCAGTCGACTGCAGGGGGCTTCCACAGATACGCAGTATTTT
15,TRBD1,.,TRBJ1-2,TRBV30,CAWSRGQGVGYGYTF,TGTGCCTGGAGTAGAGGACAGGGGGTTGGATATGGCTACACCTTC
16,.,.,TRBJ2-7,TRBV5-1,CASSLDPGVGYYEQYF,TGCGCCAGCAGCTTGGATCCGGGGGTGGGATACTACGAGCAGTACTTC
14,.,.,TRBJ2-3,TRBV7-8,CASSPGLVTDTQYF,TGTGCCAGCAGCCCAGGTTTAGTCACAGATACGCAGTATTTT
18,TRBD2,.,TRBJ2-7,TRBV11-3,CASSIYLPSGRGTYEQYF,TGTGCCAGCAGCATTTATTTGCCCAGCGGGAGGGGAACCTACGAGCAGTACTTC
13,TRBD2,.,TRBJ2-7,TRBV7-2,CASSLLAGDEQYF,TGTGCCAGCAGCTTACTAGCGGGAGACGAGCAGTACTTC
16,TRBD1,.,TRBJ1-3,TRBV4-3,CASSHRQGASGNTIYF,TGCGCCAGCAGCCACCGACAGGGGGCCTCTGGAAACACCATATATTTT
12,TRBD2,.,TRBJ2-1,TRBV10-3,CAIKGGPDEQFF,TGTGCCATCAAGGGAGGGCCAGATGAGCAGTTCTTC
13,.,.,TRBJ1-5,TRBV30,CAWSTGMNQPQHF,TGTGCCTGGAGCACGGGAATGAATCAGCCCCAGCATTTT
11,.,few,TRBJ1-2,TRBV20-1,CSANRAYGYTF,TGCAGTGCTAACAGGGCCTATGGCTACACCTTC